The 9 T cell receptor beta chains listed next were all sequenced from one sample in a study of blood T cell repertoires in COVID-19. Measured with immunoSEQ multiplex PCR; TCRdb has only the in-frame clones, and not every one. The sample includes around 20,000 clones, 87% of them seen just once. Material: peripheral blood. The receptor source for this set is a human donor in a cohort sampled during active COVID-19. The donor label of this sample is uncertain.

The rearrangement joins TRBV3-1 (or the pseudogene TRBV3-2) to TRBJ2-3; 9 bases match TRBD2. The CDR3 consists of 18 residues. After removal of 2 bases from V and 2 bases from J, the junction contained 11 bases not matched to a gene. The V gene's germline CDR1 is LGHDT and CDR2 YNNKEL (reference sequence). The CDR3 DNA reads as TGTGCCAGCAGCCAACTCGGATGGGCTAGCGGGAACACAGATACGCAGTATTTT. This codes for CASSQLGWASGNTDTQYF.

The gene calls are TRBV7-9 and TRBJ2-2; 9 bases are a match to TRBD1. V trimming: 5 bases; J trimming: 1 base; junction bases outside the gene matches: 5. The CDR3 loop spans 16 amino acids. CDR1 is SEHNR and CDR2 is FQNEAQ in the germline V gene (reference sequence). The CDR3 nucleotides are TGTGCCAGCAGCCAACCGGGACAGGGGAACACCGGGGAGCTGTTTTTT. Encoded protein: CASSQPGQGNTGELFF.

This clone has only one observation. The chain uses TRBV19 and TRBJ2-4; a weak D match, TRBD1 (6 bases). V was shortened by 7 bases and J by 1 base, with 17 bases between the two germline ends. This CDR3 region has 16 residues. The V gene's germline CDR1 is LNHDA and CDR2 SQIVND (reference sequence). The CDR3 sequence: CASTQDRTNAKNIQYF. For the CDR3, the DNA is TGTGCCAGTACCCAGGACAGAACAAACGCCAAAAACATTCAGTACTTC.

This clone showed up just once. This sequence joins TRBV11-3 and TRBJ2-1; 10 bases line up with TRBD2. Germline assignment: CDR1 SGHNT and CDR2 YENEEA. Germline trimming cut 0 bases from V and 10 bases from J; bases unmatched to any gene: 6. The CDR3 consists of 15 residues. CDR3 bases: TGTGCCAGCAGCTTAGACGGAGCGGGAGGGCAGGAGCAGTTCTTC. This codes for CASSLDGAGGQEQFF.

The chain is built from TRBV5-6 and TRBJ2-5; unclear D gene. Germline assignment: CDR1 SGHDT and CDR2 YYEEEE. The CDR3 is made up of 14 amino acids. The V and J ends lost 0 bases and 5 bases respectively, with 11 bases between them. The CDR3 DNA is TGTGCCAGCAGCTTGGCCTCGTCCGGGGAGACCCAGTACTTC. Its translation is CASSLASSGETQYF.

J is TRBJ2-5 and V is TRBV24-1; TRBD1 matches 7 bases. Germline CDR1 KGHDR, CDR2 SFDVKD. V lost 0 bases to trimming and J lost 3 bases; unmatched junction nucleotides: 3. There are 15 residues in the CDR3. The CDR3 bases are TGTGCCACCAGTGATTTGCAAGACAGGGAAGAGACCCAGTACTTC. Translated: CATSDLQDREETQYF.

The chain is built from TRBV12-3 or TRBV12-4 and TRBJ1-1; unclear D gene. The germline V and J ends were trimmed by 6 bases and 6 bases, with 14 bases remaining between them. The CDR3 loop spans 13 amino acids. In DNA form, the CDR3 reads TGTGCCAGCAGCTATCGGGATTTATCTGAAGCTTTCTTT. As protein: CASSYRDLSEAFF.

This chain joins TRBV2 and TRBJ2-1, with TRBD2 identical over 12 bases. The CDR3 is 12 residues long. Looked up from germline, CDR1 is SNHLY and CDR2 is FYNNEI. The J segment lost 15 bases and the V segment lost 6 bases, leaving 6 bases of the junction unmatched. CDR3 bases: TGTGCCAGCAGAAGGACTAGCGGGATGTTGTTCTTC. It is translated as CASRRTSGMLFF.

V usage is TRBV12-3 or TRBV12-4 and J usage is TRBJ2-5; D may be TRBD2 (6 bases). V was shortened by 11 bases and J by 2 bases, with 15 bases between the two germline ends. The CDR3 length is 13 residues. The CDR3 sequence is CASTPGDQETQYF. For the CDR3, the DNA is TGTGCCTCCACCCCGGGGGATCAAGAGACCCAGTACTTC.